The 16 T cell receptor beta chains in this list originate from one sample, sequenced in a study of blood T cell repertoires in COVID-19. The method was immunoSEQ multiplex PCR; TCRdb's version includes in-frame clones alone and lacks a portion of them. Of 100,000 to 120,000 clones listed, roughly 82% are singletons. The sample was peripheral blood. Receptors were obtained from a woman aged 60-75 years with acute or convalescent COVID-19.

Note on this clone: This sample also contains other DNA sequences that code for the same CDR3. J is TRBJ1-1 and V is TRBV7-2, with TRBD1 as a possible D gene (5 bases). The CDR3 covers 14 residues. Germline V lookup: CDR1 SGHTA, CDR2 FQGNSA. With 1 base removed from V and 1 base from J, the gap between germline ends came to 7 bases. The CDR3 DNA reads TGTGCCAGCAGCTTAGTGGGGGGGAACACTGAAGCTTTCTTT. Its translation is CASSLVGGNTEAFF. The whole variable domain, filled in from reference TRBV7-2 and TRBJ1-1, reads GAGVSQSPSNKVTEKGKDVELRCDPISGHTALYWYRQSLGQGLEFLIYFQGNSAPDKSGLPSDRFSAERTGGSVSTLTIQRTQQEDSAVYLCASSLVGGNTEAFFGQGTRLTVV.

V gene TRBV14 combines with J gene TRBJ1-2; TRBD1 agrees at 9 bases. The CDR3 length is 14 residues. Germline CDR1 reads SGHDN; CDR2 reads FVKESK. Losses at the gene ends were 1 base for V and 8 bases for J; bases not matched to a gene: 5. The chain's CDR3 is CASSQVGDREGYTF. The CDR3 nucleotides are TGTGCCAGCAGCCAAGTAGGGGACAGGGAAGGCTACACCTTC.

A single count supports this clone. This sequence joins TRBV5-6 and TRBJ2-7; a weak D match, TRBD2 (7 bases). CDR3 length: 16 residues. V was trimmed by 4 bases and J by 1 base, leaving 18 bases between them. The germline CDR1 and CDR2 sequences are SGHDT and YYEEEE. CDR3 loop: CASSPTGGGSSYEQYF. The CDR3 nucleotides are TGTGCCAGCAGCCCTACTGGCGGGGGCTCTTCCTACGAGCAGTACTTC.

The rearrangement joins TRBV7-3 to TRBJ2-1; the D gene is possibly TRBD2 (6 bases). The CDR3 length is 15 residues. Trimming removed 4 bases from V and 10 bases from J, with 20 bases in between. Germline assignment: CDR1 SGHTA and CDR2 FQGTGA. CDR3 nucleotide sequence: TGTGCCAGCAGCTCCCGGGACTCCGCCCCGCGGGAGCAGTTCTTC. Residues: CASSSRDSAPREQFF.

This clone showed up just once. This chain links TRBV10-1 with TRBJ2-5; tentative D call: TRBD1 (6 bases). The germline V gene encodes CDR1 WNHNN and CDR2 SYGVQD (reference sequence). Deletions cut 2 bases from V and 5 bases from J, with 6 bases between. This CDR3 comprises 12 residues. The CDR3 DNA reads TGCGCCAGCAGTGAGAGGGGGGAGACCCAGTACTTC. Residues: CASSERGETQYF.

The gene calls are TRBV7-2 and TRBJ1-2; the D is unclear. Trimming cost V 3 bases and J 4 bases, with 12 bases left between them. Germline CDR1 and CDR2: SGHTA and FQGNSA. The CDR3 loop spans 14 amino acids. CDR3 sequence (DNA): TGTGCCAGCAGCTTGGAGTACTGGTCCTATGGCTACACCTTC. This sequence encodes CASSLEYWSYGYTF.

The gene calls are TRBV30 and TRBJ1-2; 7 nucleotides match TRBD1. With V trimmed by 4 bases and J by 1 base, 6 bases remained unmatched. The CDR3 is 14 residues long. The V gene's germline CDR1 is GTSNPN and CDR2 SVGIG (reference sequence). The CDR3 DNA sequence: TGTGCCTGGAAAGGCCAGGGGGTTAACTATGGCTACACCTTC. This gives the protein CAWKGQGVNYGYTF. The variable domain in full, with the rest retrieved from reference TRBV30 and TRBJ1-2, is SQTIHQWPATLVQPVGSPLSLECTVEGTSNPNLYWYRQAAGRGLQLLFYSVGIGQISSEVPQNLSASRPQDRQFILSSKKLLLSDSGFYLCAWKGQGVNYGYTFGSGTRLTVV.

The chain couples TRBV24-1 to TRBJ2-2; 11 bases agree with TRBD1. Trimming at V came to 5 bases and at J to 7 bases, leaving 5 bases not matched to a gene. The germline V gene has CDR1 KGHDR and CDR2 SFDVKD. This CDR3 contains 15 residues. The CDR3, as DNA: TGTGCCACCAGTGCCGGACAGGGGGCGGACGGGGAGCTGTTTTTT. Translating it yields CATSAGQGADGELFF.

V and J are TRBV21-1 and TRBJ1-5. TRBV21-1 is flagged as a pseudogene. CDR3 length: 18 residues. The CDR3 coding sequence is TGTGCCAGCATTCCCCCCTCTCGAGGGATATATAGCAATCAGCCCCAGCATTTT. Translating it yields CASIPPSRGIYSNQPQHF.

This clone was observed once. V and J are TRBV2 and TRBJ2-2, with 7 bases identical to TRBD1. Trimming at V came to 10 bases and at J to 6 bases, leaving 11 bases not matched to a gene. There are 14 residues in the CDR3. Germline lookup yields CDR1 SNHLY and CDR2 FYNNEI. The CDR3 here is CAISGGPNAGELFF. As DNA, the CDR3 is TGTGCCATCTCAGGGGGACCCAACGCCGGGGAGCTGTTTTTT.

The chain joins TRBV6-5 to TRBJ2-7; D is uncertain. The CDR3 is 13 amino acids. Trimming cost V 6 bases and J 0 bases, with 9 bases left between them. Germline V CDR1 and CDR2: MNHEY, SVGAGI. The DNA for the CDR3 is TGTGCCAGCAGGACCACAGTCTCCTACGAGCAGTACTTC. This gives the protein CASRTTVSYEQYF.

The V gene is TRBV4-2, the J gene TRBJ2-7; 8 bases map to TRBD2. The ends lost 0 bases at V and 7 bases at J; junction bases unmatched: 17. Germline-derived CDR1 and CDR2 are LGHNA and YNFKEQ. The CDR3 totals 18 residues. The CDR3 is CASSQDWSYGGGIREQYF. The CDR3 DNA reads as TGTGCCAGCAGCCAAGATTGGTCTTATGGCGGGGGGATTAGGGAGCAGTACTTC.

V gene TRBV6-4 combines with J gene TRBJ1-2, with 7 bases identical to TRBD1. CDR3 length equals 14 residues. The germline gives CDR1 MRHNA, CDR2 SNTAGT. V lost 4 bases, J lost 8 bases, and 10 bases stayed unmatched. The CDR3 DNA sequence: TGTGCCAGCAGTGCCACTGCCAGGGGGGTAGGCTACACCTTC. Translated, it gives CASSATARGVGYTF.

The J gene is TRBJ1-2, the V gene TRBV28; 9 nucleotides match TRBD1. The germline V gene encodes CDR1 MDHEN and CDR2 SYDVKM. The junction had 15 bases not matched to a gene; V was cut back by 7 bases and J by 6 bases. The CDR3 runs to 16 residues. The CDR3, as DNA: TGTGCCAGCACCCCCCCTCCGGGACAGGGAATAGATGGCTACACCTTC. It translates to CASTPPPGQGIDGYTF.

This rearrangement joins TRBV5-1 to TRBJ1-5, with 8 bases matching TRBD1. V lost 4 bases to trimming and J lost 6 bases; unmatched junction nucleotides: 9. The CDR3 is made up of 15 amino acids. Germline V gives CDR1 SGHRS, CDR2 YFSETQ. CDR3 nucleotide sequence: TGCGCCAGCAGCCCTACCGACAGGGGTTCTCAGCCCCAGCATTTT. It encodes CASSPTDRGSQPQHF. Together with reference TRBV5-1 and TRBJ1-5, the CDR3 gives the full variable domain: KAGVTQTPRYLIKTRGQQVTLSCSPISGHRSVSWYQQTPGQGLQFLFEYFSETQRNKGNFPGRFSGRQFSNSRSEMNVSTLELGDSALYLCASSPTDRGSQPQHFGDGTRLSIL.

This clone occurred once. The J gene is TRBJ2-3, the V gene TRBV24-1; 12 bases agree with TRBD2. Germline lookup yields CDR1 KGHDR and CDR2 SFDVKD. This CDR3 has 16 residues. V dropped 5 bases and J dropped 3; count of bases not matched to a gene: 5. CDR3 DNA sequence: TGTGCCACCAGTGTATCCCTAGCGGGGGGGACAGATACGCAGTATTTT. Residues: CATSVSLAGGTDTQYF.